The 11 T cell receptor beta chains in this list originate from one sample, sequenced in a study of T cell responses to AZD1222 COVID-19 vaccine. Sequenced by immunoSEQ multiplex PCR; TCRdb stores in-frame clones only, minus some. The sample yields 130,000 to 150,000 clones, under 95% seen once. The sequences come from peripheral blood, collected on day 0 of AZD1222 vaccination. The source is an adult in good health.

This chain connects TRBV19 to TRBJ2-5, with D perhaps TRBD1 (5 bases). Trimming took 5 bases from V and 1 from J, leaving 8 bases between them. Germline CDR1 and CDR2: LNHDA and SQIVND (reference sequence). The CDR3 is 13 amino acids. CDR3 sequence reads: CASSVQGQETQYF. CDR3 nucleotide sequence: TGTGCCAGTAGTGTTCAGGGCCAAGAGACCCAGTACTTC.

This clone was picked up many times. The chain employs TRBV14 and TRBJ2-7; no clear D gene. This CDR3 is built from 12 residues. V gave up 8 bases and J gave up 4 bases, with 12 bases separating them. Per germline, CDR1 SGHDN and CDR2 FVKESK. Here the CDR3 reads CASSWTAYEQYF. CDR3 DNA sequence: TGTGCCAGCTCGTGGACGGCTTACGAGCAGTACTTC.

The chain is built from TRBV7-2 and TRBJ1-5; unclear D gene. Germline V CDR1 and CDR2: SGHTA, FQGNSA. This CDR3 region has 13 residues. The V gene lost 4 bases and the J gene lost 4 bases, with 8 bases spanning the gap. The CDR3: CASSSSSNQPQHF. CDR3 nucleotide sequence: TGTGCCAGCAGCTCGTCCTCTAATCAGCCCCAGCATTTT.

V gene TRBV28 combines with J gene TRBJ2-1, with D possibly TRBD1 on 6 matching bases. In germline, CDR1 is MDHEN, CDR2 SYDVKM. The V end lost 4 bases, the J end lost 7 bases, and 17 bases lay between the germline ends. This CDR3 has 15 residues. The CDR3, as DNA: TGTGCCAGCAGTTGGGGGCCCACCTTCAAAAATGAGCAGTTCTTC. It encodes CASSWGPTFKNEQFF.

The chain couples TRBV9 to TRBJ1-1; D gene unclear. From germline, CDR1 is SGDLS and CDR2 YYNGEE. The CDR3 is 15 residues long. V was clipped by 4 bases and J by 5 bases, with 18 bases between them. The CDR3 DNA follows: TGTGCCAGCAGCCGTGGGCCGACCAGAGGGACTGAAGCTTTCTTT. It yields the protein CASSRGPTRGTEAFF.

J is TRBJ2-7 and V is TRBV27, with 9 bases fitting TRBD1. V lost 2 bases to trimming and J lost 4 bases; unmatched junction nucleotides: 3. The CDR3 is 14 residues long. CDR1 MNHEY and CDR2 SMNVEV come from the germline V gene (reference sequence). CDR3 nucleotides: TGTGCCAGCAGTTTAAAGGGACAGGGTTACGAGCAGTACTTC. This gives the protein CASSLKGQGYEQYF.

CDR3 nucleotides: TGTGCCACCATGAGAGACAGGCTTCCTAATAGCAATCAGCCCCAGCATTTT. It specifies CATMRDRLPNSNQPQHF. The genes are TRBV24-1 and TRBJ1-5; possible D gene TRBD1, 6 bases. Germline CDR1 KGHDR, CDR2 SFDVKD. V was trimmed by 8 bases and J by 0 bases, leaving 19 bases between them. The CDR3 contains 17 residues.

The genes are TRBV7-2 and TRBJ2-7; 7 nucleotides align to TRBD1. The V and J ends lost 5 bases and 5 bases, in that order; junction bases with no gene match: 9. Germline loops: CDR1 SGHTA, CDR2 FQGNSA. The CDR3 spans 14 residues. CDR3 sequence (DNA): TGTGCCAGCAGCCTGCTTCGACAGGGCGACGAGCAGTACTTC. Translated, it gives CASSLLRQGDEQYF.

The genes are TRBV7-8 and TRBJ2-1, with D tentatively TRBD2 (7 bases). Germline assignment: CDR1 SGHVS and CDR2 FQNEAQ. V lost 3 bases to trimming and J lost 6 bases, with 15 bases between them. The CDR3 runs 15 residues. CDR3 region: CASSLGGPSLNEQFF. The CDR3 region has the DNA TGTGCCAGCAGCTTGGGGGGGCCGTCTCTCAATGAGCAGTTCTTC.

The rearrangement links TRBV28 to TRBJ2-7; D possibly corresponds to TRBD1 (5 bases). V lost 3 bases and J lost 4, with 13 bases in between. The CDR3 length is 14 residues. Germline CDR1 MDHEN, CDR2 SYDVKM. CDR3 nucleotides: TGTGCCAGCAGTTTCTCCAGGGCGCAGTACGAGCAGTACTTC. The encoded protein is CASSFSRAQYEQYF.

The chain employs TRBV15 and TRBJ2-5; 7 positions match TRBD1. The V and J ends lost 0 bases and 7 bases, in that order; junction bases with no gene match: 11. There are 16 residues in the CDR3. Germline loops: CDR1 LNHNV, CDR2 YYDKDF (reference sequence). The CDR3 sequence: CATSRDIMQGVVTQYF. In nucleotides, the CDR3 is TGTGCCACCAGCAGAGATATAATGCAGGGGGTCGTGACCCAGTACTTC. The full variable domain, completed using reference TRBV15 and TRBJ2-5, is DAMVIQNPRYQVTQFGKPVTLSCSQTLNHNVMYWYQQKSSQAPKLLFHYYDKDFNNEADTPDNFQSRRPNTSFCFLDIRSPGLGDTAMYLCATSRDIMQGVVTQYFGPGTRLLVL.